These 21 T cell receptor beta chains were sequenced from one sample in a study of blood T cell repertoires in COVID-19. Profiled with immunoSEQ multiplex PCR; TCRdb holds only in-frame clones, not every one. The repertoire holds some 72,000 clones, with about 89% as singletons. Sequenced: peripheral blood. Every receptor here comes from a man aged 50 to 60 with active or convalescent COVID-19.

The chain joins TRBV6-5 to TRBJ2-7; D unresolved. CDR3 length: 11 amino acids. Trimming pared 6 bases from V and 6 bases from J, leaving 9 bases between. The germline V gene has CDR1 MNHEY and CDR2 SVGAGI. CDR3 protein: CASSRGGEQYV. In DNA form, the CDR3 reads TGTGCCAGCAGCCGCGGCGGCGAGCAGTACGTC.

This chain uses TRBV18 with TRBJ2-3; D remains ambiguous. Trimming took 2 bases from V and 4 from J, leaving 4 bases between them. The CDR3 runs 12 residues. The germline gives CDR1 KGHSH, CDR2 LQKENI. The CDR3 protein is CASSPSSDTQYF. The CDR3 DNA reads TGTGCCAGCTCACCAAGCTCAGATACGCAGTATTTT.

The gene calls are TRBV6-5 and TRBJ1-3; D is undetermined. The CDR3 loop spans 15 amino acids. Germline CDR1 and CDR2: MNHEY and SVGAGI. Trimming removed 9 bases at V and 0 bases at J, with 15 bases between. The DNA for the CDR3 is TGTGCCAGTCCCTCTAGGGAGAGCTCTGGAAACACCATATATTTT. Protein sequence: CASPSRESSGNTIYF.

This sequence joins TRBV5-6 and TRBJ1-4, with D perhaps TRBD1 (5 bases). The CDR3 runs to 16 residues. Trimming stripped 4 bases from V and 0 bases from J, with 13 bases between. Germline loops: CDR1 SGHDT, CDR2 YYEEEE. The CDR3 coding sequence is TGTGCCAGCAGCGGAAGCAGGGTCGCAACTAATGAAAAACTGTTTTTT. Encoded protein: CASSGSRVATNEKLFF. The variable domain in full, with the rest retrieved from reference TRBV5-6 and TRBJ1-4, is DAGVTQSPTHLIKTRGQQVTLRCSPKSGHDTVSWYQQALGQGPQFIFQYYEEEERQRGNFPDRFSGHQFPNYSSELNVNALLLGDSALYLCASSGSRVATNEKLFFGSGTQLSVL.

CDR3 DNA sequence: TGTGCCAGCAGCTTGGCCGAGGGATCGGGAAAGACCCAGTACTTC. This sequence encodes CASSLAEGSGKTQYF. The chain is built from TRBV5-5 and TRBJ2-5; the D gene is possibly TRBD2 (5 bases). The length of the CDR3 is 15 residues. Germline values: CDR1 SGHKS, CDR2 YYEKEE (reference sequence). The ends were cut back, 0 bases at V and 6 bases at J, with 15 bases in the middle.

This clone was detected once. The gene calls are TRBV10-1 and TRBJ2-7; D remains unclear. Germline V gives CDR1 WNHNN, CDR2 SYGVQD (reference sequence). This CDR3 comprises 12 residues. The V end lost 3 bases, the J end lost 5 bases, and 8 bases lay between the germline ends. The CDR3 DNA reads as TGCGCCAGCAGTGACCCTTTTAACGAGCAGTACGTC. Its protein is CASSDPFNEQYV.

J is TRBJ2-5 and V is TRBV24-1, with 7 bases lining up with TRBD1. The CDR3 totals 15 residues. The germline V gene encodes CDR1 KGHDR and CDR2 SFDVKD. The J segment lost 5 bases and the V segment lost 4 bases, leaving 9 bases of the junction unmatched. For the CDR3, the DNA is TGTGCCACCAGTGAGCCCGTAGGGGGCCGGGAGACCCAGTACTTC. Translation: CATSEPVGGRETQYF.

The chain is built from TRBV6-5 and TRBJ2-7; D ambiguous. V dropped 8 bases and J dropped 1 base, with 18 bases sitting between them. Germline loops: CDR1 MNHEY, CDR2 SVGAGI. This CDR3 spans 15 amino acids. The CDR3 nucleotides read TGTGCCAGCTTCCCGGTTAGAACAGATTCCTACGAGCAGTACTTC. Protein product: CASFPVRTDSYEQYF.

This chain uses TRBV2 with TRBJ2-1; tentatively, D is TRBD2 (5 bases). Trimming took 8 bases from V and 7 from J, leaving 21 bases between them. The CDR3 has 15 residues. Germline V gene data show CDR1 as SNHLY and CDR2 as FYNNEI. The CDR3, as DNA: TGTGCCAGCTCCTTAGAGGGCTCCCCCAGAAATGAGCAGTTCTTC. Translation: CASSLEGSPRNEQFF. Full variable domain (remainder filled in from reference TRBV2 and TRBJ2-1): EPEVTQTPSHQVTQMGQEVILRCVPISNHLYFYWYRQILGQKVEFLVSFYNNEISEKSEIFDDQFSVERPDGSNFTLKIRSTKLEDSAMYFCASSLEGSPRNEQFFGPGTRLTVL.

The chain joins TRBV4-3 to TRBJ2-2; 9 nucleotides match TRBD1. CDR3 size: 18 residues. V was clipped by 2 bases and J by 0 bases; unmatched bases: 7. Germline V gene lookup returns CDR1 LGHNA and CDR2 YSLEER. The CDR3 DNA is TGCGCCAGCAGCCAATCGGGAACAGGGGGCCCGAACACCGGGGAGCTGTTTTTT. This translates into CASSQSGTGGPNTGELFF.

The rearrangement links TRBV2 to TRBJ2-2; a possible D gene is TRBD1 (5 bases). The germline CDR1 and CDR2 sequences are SNHLY and FYNNEI. This CDR3 region has 12 residues. The V end lost 8 bases, the J end lost 6 bases, and 10 bases lay between the germline ends. This CDR3 reads CASEQEAGELFF. The CDR3 DNA is TGTGCCAGCGAACAGGAAGCCGGGGAGCTGTTTTTT.

The chain recombines TRBV28 with TRBJ2-7; tentative D call: TRBD1 (5 bases). The CDR3 has 11 amino acids. V gave up 5 bases and J gave up 4 bases, with 6 bases separating them. Looked up from germline, CDR1 is MDHEN and CDR2 is SYDVKM. The CDR3: CASSDRYEQYF. As DNA, the CDR3 is TGTGCCAGCAGTGACAGATACGAGCAGTACTTC.

This chain joins TRBV19 and TRBJ2-3, with D tentatively TRBD1 (5 bases). Looked up from germline, CDR1 is LNHDA and CDR2 is SQIVND (reference sequence). Trimming left V 6 bases short and J 4 bases short, with 11 bases between. The CDR3 loop spans 13 amino acids. CDR3 DNA sequence: TGTGCCAGTAGCCGGACAATCGCAGATACGCAGTATTTT. It specifies CASSRTIADTQYF. Based on the CDR3 plus reference TRBV19 and TRBJ2-3, the full variable domain is DGGITQSPKYLFRKEGQNVTLSCEQNLNHDAMYWYRQDPGQGLRLIYYSQIVNDFQKGDIAEGYSVSREKKESFPLTVTSAQKNPTAFYLCASSRTIADTQYFGPGTRLTVL.

The rearrangement uses TRBV6-4 and TRBJ2-7, with D tentatively TRBD1 (5 bases). Germline loops: CDR1 MRHNA, CDR2 SNTAGT. CDR3 size: 15 residues. Trimming removed 0 bases from V and 0 bases from J, with 9 bases in between. CDR3 protein: CASSDSTASSYEQYV. DNA for the CDR3: TGTGCCAGCAGTGACTCGACAGCTAGCTCCTACGAGCAGTACGTC.

This CDR3 is CASSDRQGTDTQYF. Written as DNA, the CDR3 is TGTGCCAGCAGCGACAGACAGGGTACAGATACGCAGTATTTT. The chain employs TRBV7-6 and TRBJ2-3, with 7 bases identical to TRBD1. The junction had 5 bases not matched to a gene; V was cut back by 5 bases and J by 3 bases. CDR3 size: 14 residues. Germline V CDR1 and CDR2: SGHVS, FNYEAQ.

V and J are TRBV27 and TRBJ2-3; weak D call: TRBD2 (6 bases). CDR1 is MNHEY and CDR2 is SMNVEV in the germline V gene (reference sequence). Deletions cut 8 bases from V and 2 bases from J, with 14 bases between. The CDR3 totals 14 residues. The CDR3 here is CASADGRLTDTQYF. The CDR3, as DNA: TGTGCCAGCGCGGACGGGAGACTCACAGATACGCAGTATTTT.

V is TRBV19 and J is TRBJ1-4, with 7 bases fitting TRBD1. The length of the CDR3 is 13 residues. Germline CDR1 is LNHDA and CDR2 is SQIVND (reference sequence). V trimming: 3 bases; J trimming: 5 bases; junction bases outside the gene matches: 0. The CDR3 loop is CASSMGQNEKLFF. The DNA of the CDR3 is TGTGCCAGTAGTATGGGACAGAATGAAAAACTGTTTTTT.

This clone was recorded once. This chain links TRBV7-9 with TRBJ1-1; D unclear. CDR1 and CDR2 (germline): SEHNR, FQNEAQ (reference sequence). The V end lost 5 bases, the J end lost 7 bases, and 14 bases lay between the germline ends. The CDR3 consists of 13 residues. CDR3 loop: CASSPTWASEAFF. The CDR3 bases are TGTGCCAGCAGCCCAACATGGGCCAGTGAAGCTTTCTTT.

The J gene is TRBJ2-7, the V gene TRBV6-1; tentative D call: TRBD2 (5 bases). Per the germline V gene, CDR1 is MNHNS and CDR2 is SASEGT. Trimming stripped 1 base from V and 5 bases from J, with 15 bases between. CDR3 length: 15 amino acids. In DNA form, the CDR3 reads TGTGCCAGCAGTGAAGTCCAGACTACTGGGGACGAGCAGTACGTC. The encoded protein is CASSEVQTTGDEQYV.

This clone was observed a single time. The chain uses TRBV3-1 (or the pseudogene TRBV3-2) and TRBJ1-2, with 8 bases fitting TRBD1. The CDR3 totals 15 residues. V trimming: 3 bases; J trimming: 2 bases; junction bases outside the gene matches: 5. Looked up from germline, CDR1 is LGHDT and CDR2 is YNNKEL (reference sequence). The DNA of the CDR3 is TGTGCCAGCAGCCACTCAGACAGGGGCAACTATGGCTACACCTTC. Its protein product is CASSHSDRGNYGYTF.

The chain uses TRBV2 and TRBJ2-5; possibly TRBD1 for D (6 bases). This CDR3 spans 15 amino acids. Germline-derived CDR1 and CDR2 are SNHLY and FYNNEI. The V end was cut by 5 bases, the J end by 5 bases, with 18 bases between. Here the CDR3 DNA reads TGTGCCAGCAGTCACGGCCCCTCAGGGGTCGAGACCCAGTACTTC. Amino acids: CASSHGPSGVETQYF.